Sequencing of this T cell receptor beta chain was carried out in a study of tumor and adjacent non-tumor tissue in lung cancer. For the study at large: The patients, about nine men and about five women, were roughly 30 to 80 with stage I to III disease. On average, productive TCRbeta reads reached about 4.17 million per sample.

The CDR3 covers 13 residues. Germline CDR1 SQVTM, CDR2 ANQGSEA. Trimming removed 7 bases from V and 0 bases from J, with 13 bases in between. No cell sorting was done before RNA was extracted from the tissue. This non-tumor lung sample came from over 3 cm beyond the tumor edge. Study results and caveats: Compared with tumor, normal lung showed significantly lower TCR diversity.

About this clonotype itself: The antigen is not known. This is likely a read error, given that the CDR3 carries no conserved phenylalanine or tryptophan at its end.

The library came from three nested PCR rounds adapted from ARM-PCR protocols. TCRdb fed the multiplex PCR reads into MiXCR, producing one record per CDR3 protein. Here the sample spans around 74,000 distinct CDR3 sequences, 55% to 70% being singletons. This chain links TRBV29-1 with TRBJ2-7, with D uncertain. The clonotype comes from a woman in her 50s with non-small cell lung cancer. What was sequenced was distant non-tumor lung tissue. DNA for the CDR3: TGCAGCGCTGTCGGTCAGAACTCCTACGAGCAGTACTCC. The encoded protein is CSAVGQNSYEQYS.